Listed below are T cell receptor beta chains from one sample, sequenced in a study of blood T cells in healthy people across ages. TCRdb re-analysed the 5' RACE reads in MiXCR, keeping a single row per CDR3 protein. The sample consists of about 510,000 distinct CDR3 sequences, about 28% of them appearing once. The sample also formed part of further work on T cells of mothers and their children.

Sequencing was performed on blood. These receptors were collected from a boy younger than 10 in good health. Both conserved end residues are part of each CDR3. The order of the fields is J gene, D gene, V gene, clone size, CDR3 DNA, CDR3 protein. A D gene is named only where the DNA matches it firmly. Part of the rows lack a size; the others show once, few, many or a class for expanded clones.

TRBJ2-7 | TRBD1 | TRBV20-1 | NA | TGCAGTGCTAGCGGTCAGGGGGCAGACGAGCAGTACTTC | CSASGQGADEQYF
TRBJ2-5 | TRBD2 | TRBV2 | many | TGTGCCAGCAGCGGCGGACTAGCGGAAGAGACCCAGTACTTC | CASSGGLAEETQYF
TRBJ1-4 | NA | TRBV20-1 | NA | TGCAGTGCGAAGAGATTGGTGATCATGAGGAATGAAAAACTGTTTTTT | CSAKRLVIMRNEKLFF
TRBJ2-1 | NA | TRBV20-1 | few | TGCAGTGCTAGGGACCTCAGTTACAATGAGCAGTTCTTC | CSARDLSYNEQFF
TRBJ2-3 | TRBD2 | TRBV7-2 | NA | TGTGCCAGCAGCCAGGGTCTAGCGGGAGAGGGGGATACGCAGTATTTT | CASSQGLAGEGDTQYF
TRBJ1-5 | NA | TRBV18 | few | TGTGCCAGCTCACCAGGGGACGGTCAGCCCCAGCATTTT | CASSPGDGQPQHF
TRBJ2-6 | NA | TRBV30 | few | TGTGCTTCGGGGCGGGAGGCCAACGTCCTGACTTTC | CASGREANVLTF
TRBJ2-7 | TRBD2 | TRBV6-2/TRBV6-3 | few | TGTGCCAGCAAGCTAGCGGATCTCTCCTACGAGCAGTACTTC | CASKLADLSYEQYF
TRBJ2-1 | TRBD2 | TRBV4-3 | few | TGCGCCAGCAGCCCTCACGTAGCGGGCCCAAATGAGCAGTTCTTC | CASSPHVAGPNEQFF
TRBJ1-1 | NA | TRBV20-1 | few | TGCAGTGCTTCGCACGGGGGCCCTTTAACTGAAGCTTTCTTT | CSASHGGPLTEAFF
TRBJ2-1 | NA | TRBV20-1 | few | TGCAGTGCTAGAATCCCGGCCAGCTCCTACAATGAGCAGTTCTTC | CSARIPASSYNEQFF
TRBJ2-5 | TRBD2 | TRBV4-2 | NA | TGTGCCAGCAGCCAAGTTAATAGCGGGGGGTTTGAGACCCAGTACTTC | CASSQVNSGGFETQYF
TRBJ1-4 | NA | TRBV7-2 | NA | TGTGCATCCGGCAGGCAGGGACTCGAAAAACTGTTTTTT | CASGRQGLEKLFF
TRBJ2-1 | NA | TRBV27 | few | TGTGCCAGCAGTATCACGTGGAGCTCCTACAATGAGCAGTTCTTC | CASSITWSSYNEQFF
TRBJ1-2 | NA | TRBV9 | few | TGTGCCAGCAGCCCCCGCGGGGCCCTCTATGGCTACACCTTC | CASSPRGALYGYTF
TRBJ2-7 | TRBD1 | TRBV29-1 | NA | TGCAGCGTAGGACAGGTCGATTACGAGCAGTACTTC | CSVGQVDYEQYF
TRBJ2-1 | TRBD1 | TRBV29-1 | NA | TGCAGCGTTGATACAGGGGACAATGAGCAGTTCTTC | CSVDTGDNEQFF
TRBJ2-7 | TRBD2 | TRBV7-9 | NA | TGTGCCAGCAGCCCATCGGCGGGAGCAGGGTCCTACGAGCAGTACTTC | CASSPSAGAGSYEQYF
TRBJ2-7 | NA | TRBV20-1 | NA | TGCAGTGCTAGTCTTCTCGAGCAGTACTTC | CSASLLEQYF
TRBJ2-5 | NA | TRBV5-1 | NA | TGCGCCAGCAAGTCGGAGAGCTACCAAGAGACCCAGTACTTC | CASKSESYQETQYF
TRBJ2-5 | TRBD1 | TRBV10-3 | NA | TGTGCCACCGGTCTGGGGACAGATAGAAGAGAGACCCAGTACTTC | CATGLGTDRRETQYF
TRBJ2-7 | TRBD1 | TRBV12-3/TRBV12-4 | few | TGTGCCAGCAGTACCCGGACAGGTCCCTACGAGCAGTACTTC | CASSTRTGPYEQYF
TRBJ2-3 | NA | TRBV11-1 | once | TGTGCCAGCAGCTCCGGGTGGGGCACGGATACGCAGTATTTT | CASSSGWGTDTQYF
TRBJ1-5 | NA | TRBV7-2 | few | TGTGCCAGCAGCTTGCTCCGGGGCTCAAGCCTTACAAGTCAGCCCCAGCATTTT | CASSLLRGSSLTSQPQHF
TRBJ1-1 | TRBD1 | TRBV15 | NA | TGTGCCACCGGCAGAGGACAGGGCTTCACTGAAGCTTTCTTT | CATGRGQGFTEAFF
TRBJ2-7 | TRBD1 | TRBV3-1 | NA | TGTGCCAGCAGCCGGGACAGGGGAAAAACCTACGAGCAGTACTTC | CASSRDRGKTYEQYF
TRBJ2-7 | NA | TRBV27 | NA | TGTGCCAGCAGTCCGGGACTTCCAAGCTCCTACGAGCAGTACTTC | CASSPGLPSSYEQYF
TRBJ2-7 | NA | TRBV7-9 | NA | TGTGCCAGCAGCCCGCCTGGCGGTAGCGAGCAGTACTTC | CASSPPGGSEQYF
TRBJ2-3 | TRBD2 | TRBV4-2 | NA | TGTGCCAGCAGCCACCAACTAGCGGGCACAGATACGCAGTATTTT | CASSHQLAGTDTQYF
TRBJ1-2 | NA | TRBV10-2 | few | TGCGCCAGCAGTGAGAGCCAGGGTGGTGGCTACACCTTC | CASSESQGGGYTF
TRBJ1-2 | NA | TRBV7-9 | NA | TGTGCCAGCAGCTCGGAGGTGAACTATGGCTACACCTTC | CASSSEVNYGYTF
TRBJ1-5 | NA | TRBV5-5 | few | TGTGCCAGCAGCCAATCAGGGCTCGGCAATCAGCCCCAGCATTTT | CASSQSGLGNQPQHF
TRBJ2-2 | NA | TRBV7-9 | NA | TGTGCCAGCAGCGGCCTATCGGGCGCCACGAACACCGGGGAGCTGTTTTTT | CASSGLSGATNTGELFF
TRBJ1-2 | TRBD1 | TRBV7-9 | few | TGTGCCAGCAGCCTAGCCATCGACAGGGATAACTATGGCTACACCTTC | CASSLAIDRDNYGYTF
TRBJ2-5 | NA | TRBV7-9 | NA | TGTGCCAGCAGCGCCACCGAGACCCAGTACTTC | CASSATETQYF
TRBJ2-5 | NA | TRBV19 | NA | TGTGCCAGTAGTTCTTACGGGGCTGGAGGAGCCCAGTACTTC | CASSSYGAGGAQYF
TRBJ1-2 | NA | TRBV6-1 | few | TGTGCCAGCAGTCCGACGGACATTAAATTCCCTTTTGCCTATGGCTACACCTTC | CASSPTDIKFPFAYGYTF
TRBJ2-1 | TRBD2 | TRBV6-2/TRBV6-3 | NA | TGTGCCAGCCCCTCGGGACTAGCGGGATCGAGCTCCTACAATGAGCAGTTCTTC | CASPSGLAGSSSYNEQFF
TRBJ2-1 | TRBD2 | TRBV6-1 | NA | TGTGCCAGCACGGGACTAGCGGGGGGCTCCTACAATGAGCAGTTCTTC | CASTGLAGGSYNEQFF
TRBJ1-3 | NA | TRBV12-3/TRBV12-4 | few | TGTGCCAGCATCCTTTCGGGCAGGCCTTCTGGAAACACCATATATTTT | CASILSGRPSGNTIYF
TRBJ2-1 | NA | TRBV7-9 | NA | TGTGCCAGCAGCCCGCCGCGGGACATGGGCACCAATGAGCAGTTCTTC | CASSPPRDMGTNEQFF
TRBJ2-7 | NA | TRBV4-3 | NA | TGCGCCAGCAGCCAAGGCCCGAACGAATACGAGCAGCACTTC | CASSQGPNEYEQHF
TRBJ1-1 | NA | TRBV20-1 | NA | TGCAGTGCTAGATATGGACAGATGAACACTGAAGCTTTCTTT | CSARYGQMNTEAFF
TRBJ1-4 | NA | TRBV15 | NA | TGTGCCACCAGCAGAGAATTCAGGGGCCCCGAAAAACTGTTTTTT | CATSREFRGPEKLFF
TRBJ1-2 | TRBD1 | TRBV6-5 | few | TGTGCCAGCAGTTACTCACAGGGGGCGGTGGGCTACACCTTC | CASSYSQGAVGYTF
TRBJ2-7 | NA | TRBV20-1 | NA | TGCAGTGCTAGGCGGGCAAGCGGCCGCGGGTACGAGCAGTACTTC | CSARRASGRGYEQYF
TRBJ2-4 | NA | TRBV20-1 | NA | TGCAGTGCCCAGGACAGTTCTCTAGCCAAAAACATTCAGTACTTC | CSAQDSSLAKNIQYF
TRBJ2-7 | TRBD2 | TRBV6-6 | NA | TGTGCCAGCAGAAGTAGCGGGAGTAGGTCCGAGCAGTACTTC | CASRSSGSRSEQYF
TRBJ1-1 | NA | TRBV5-1 | NA | TGCGCCAGCAGCTTGGCCCGAGCCACCACTGAAGCTTTCTTT | CASSLARATTEAFF
TRBJ2-5 | TRBD2 | TRBV4-1 | NA | TGCGCCAGCAGCCGGGGTAGCGGGGACCCCCAAGAGACCCAGTACTTC | CASSRGSGDPQETQYF
TRBJ2-3 | NA | TRBV18 | few | TGTGCCAGCTCACCACAGGGCTACCACACAGATACGCAGTATTTT | CASSPQGYHTDTQYF
TRBJ1-2 | TRBD1 | TRBV3-1 | few | TGTGCCAGCAGCCAAGAACCAGGGGGTAATGGCTACACCTTC | CASSQEPGGNGYTF
TRBJ1-2 | TRBD1 | TRBV7-2 | NA | TGTGCCAGCAGCCCGGACAGGGGGGTAGGCTACACCTTC | CASSPDRGVGYTF
TRBJ2-5 | TRBD2 | TRBV9 | few | TGTGCCAGCAATAGCGGGGGGGCGATAGAGACCCAGTACTTC | CASNSGGAIETQYF
TRBJ2-3 | NA | TRBV18 | few | TGTGCCAGCTCACCGCGTGGGGACGCAGATACGCAGTATTTT | CASSPRGDADTQYF
TRBJ2-1 | NA | TRBV7-8 | few | TGTGCCAGCAGCCCCCCACAACGGAGCTCCCACAATGAGCAGTTCTTC | CASSPPQRSSHNEQFF
TRBJ1-3 | NA | TRBV11-2 | NA | TGTGCCAGCAGTGAAAATCGGGGGCCGGGAAACACCATATATTTT | CASSENRGPGNTIYF
TRBJ1-4 | NA | TRBV9 | few | TGTGCCAGCAGCGTATGGAGTTCGGGTGAAAAACTGTTTTTT | CASSVWSSGEKLFF